Sequencing of this T cell receptor (beta chain) was carried out in a study of PD-1 blockade in classical Hodgkin lymphoma. General study points: Some patients began nivolumab under 1 year after ASCT. These patients were excluded from later analyses.

Sequencing used immunoSEQ multiplex PCR; TCRdb keeps in-frame clones, though not all of them. The table has approximately 9,300 clones, about 80% seen once. As to this clone: Its cognate antigen is unknown.

The J segment lost 2 bases and the V segment lost 4 bases, leaving 6 bases of the junction unmatched. The CDR3 is 16 residues long. Germline values: CDR1 SGHRS, CDR2 YFSETQ. Relapse after autologous stem cell transplantation occurred in every patient, and brentuximab vedotin exposure varied. It was by magnetic negative selection that CD4+ T cells were purified from thawed PBMCs. The best responses consisted of complete response, partial response or progressive disease. The receptor comes from a human donor with classical Hodgkin lymphoma. The sample here was CD4+ T cells from blood, taken at baseline. The chain carries TRBV5-1 and TRBJ1-3; 10 nucleotides align to TRBD1. CDR3 region: CASSVDRGLTGNTIYF. CDR3 nucleotides: TGCGCCAGCAGCGTAGACAGGGGGCTTACTGGAAACACCATATATTTT. The full variable domain, its missing parts supplied by reference TRBV5-1 and TRBJ1-3, is KAGVTQTPRYLIKTRGQQVTLSCSPISGHRSVSWYQQTPGQGLQFLFEYFSETQRNKGNFPGRFSGRQFSNSRSEMNVSTLELGDSALYLCASSVDRGLTGNTIYFGEGSWLTVV.